In its sample, the clone carrying this TCR beta chain was seen once. With 2 bases clipped from V and 2 bases from J, the junction kept 2 bases outside the gene matches. CDR1 and CDR2 from the germline V gene are SGDLS and YYNGEE. The CDR3 is 14 residues long. This sample is drawn from a study of cytomegalovirus exposure and HLA in healthy donors. With 60 Vbeta and 13 Jbeta primers, the PCR was carried out. Sequenced by immunoSEQ multiplex PCR; TCRdb stores in-frame clones only, minus some. The repertoire holds some 160,000 clones, with nearly 80% as singletons. The TCR sequence derives from a woman aged 25 to 39 in good health and CMV-seronegative. The specimen was PBMCs. V gene TRBV9 combines with J gene TRBJ2-3; 7 bases are a match to TRBD2. Written as DNA, the CDR3 is TGTGCCAGCAGCGTCCGGGGGGTCACAGATACGCAGTATTTT. This gives the protein CASSVRGVTDTQYF.